This T cell receptor beta chain was recorded in a study of cytomegalovirus exposure and HLA in healthy donors. This clone was observed a single time. Amplification used 60 Vbeta primers and 13 Jbeta primers. Produced via immunoSEQ multiplex PCR; TCRdb's table is partial and in-frame only. Found here are about 160,000 clones, 86% of them singletons; the top ten hold almost 2%. The CDR3 extends over 14 amino acids. J lost 4 bases, V lost 2 bases, and 4 bases had no gene match. CDR1 and CDR2 (germline): MDHEN, SYDVKM. J is TRBJ1-1 and V is TRBV28, with 7 bases identical to TRBD1. Specimen: PBMCs. The sequence was collected from a young woman in good health and CMV-seronegative. Here the CDR3 DNA reads TGTGCCAGCAGTTTAGGAGGGGGCCGCACTGAAGCTTTCTTT. It translates to CASSLGGGRTEAFF.